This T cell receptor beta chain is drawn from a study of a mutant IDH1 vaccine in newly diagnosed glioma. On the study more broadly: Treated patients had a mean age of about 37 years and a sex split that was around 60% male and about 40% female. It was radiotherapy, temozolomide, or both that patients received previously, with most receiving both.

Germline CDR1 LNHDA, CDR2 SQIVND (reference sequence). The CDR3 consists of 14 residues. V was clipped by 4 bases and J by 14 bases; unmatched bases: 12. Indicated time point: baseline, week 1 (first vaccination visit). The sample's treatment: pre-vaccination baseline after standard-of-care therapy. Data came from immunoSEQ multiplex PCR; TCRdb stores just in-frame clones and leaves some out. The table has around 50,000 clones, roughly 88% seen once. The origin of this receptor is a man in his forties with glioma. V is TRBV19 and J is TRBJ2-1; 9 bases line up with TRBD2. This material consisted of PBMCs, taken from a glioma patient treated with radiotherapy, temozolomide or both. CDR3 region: CASSSSSGKGKKFF. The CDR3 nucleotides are TGTGCCAGTAGTAGCTCTAGCGGGAAGGGGAAAAAGTTCTTC.